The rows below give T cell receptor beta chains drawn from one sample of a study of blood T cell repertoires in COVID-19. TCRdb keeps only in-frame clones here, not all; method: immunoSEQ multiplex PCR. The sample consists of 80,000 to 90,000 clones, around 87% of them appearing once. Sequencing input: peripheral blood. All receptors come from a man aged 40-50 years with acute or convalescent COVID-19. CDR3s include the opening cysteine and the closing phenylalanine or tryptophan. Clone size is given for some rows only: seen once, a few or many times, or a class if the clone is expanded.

CDR3: CASSYYAGVSEQYF; size: .; V: TRBV6-5; J: TRBJ2-7
CDR3: CASSEAFQGFYNEQFF; size: .; V: TRBV6-1; J: TRBJ2-1
CDR3: CATSDIDRTDTQYF; size: .; V: TRBV24-1; J: TRBJ2-3
CDR3: CAWKTIAGTSYEQYF; size: .; V: TRBV30; J: TRBJ2-7
CDR3: CAWRTSGTSGRNEQFF; size: .; V: TRBV30; J: TRBJ2-1
CDR3: CATSRDRTSEVRYF; size: many; V: TRBV15; J: TRBJ2-7
CDR3: CASSQEDRGFGYTF; size: .; V: TRBV4-1; J: TRBJ1-2
CDR3: CASSPVTNTGELFF; size: .; V: TRBV18; J: TRBJ2-2
CDR3: CASSSPRGGSGDEQFF; size: .; V: TRBV7-9; J: TRBJ2-1
CDR3: CASSPQGPFPNEQFF; size: .; V: TRBV27; J: TRBJ2-1
CDR3: CASSTGATYNEQFF; size: .; V: TRBV19; J: TRBJ2-1
CDR3: CASGRQGNNEQFF; size: .; V: TRBV11-2; J: TRBJ2-1
CDR3: CSVDVRPSRVNTEAFF; size: .; V: TRBV29-1; J: TRBJ1-1
CDR3: CASSYSWDRPYEQYF; size: many; V: TRBV6-2/TRBV6-3; J: TRBJ2-7
CDR3: CASSQDGQGNQPQHF; size: .; V: TRBV3-1/TRBV3-2; J: TRBJ1-5
CDR3: CASTGTSAEQFF; size: .; V: TRBV2; J: TRBJ2-1
CDR3: CASSFALAVQETQYF; size: .; V: TRBV11-2; J: TRBJ2-5
CDR3: CASSLTGGTYNEQFF; size: .; V: TRBV11-2; J: TRBJ2-1
CDR3: CASRDLVGGPYEQYF; size: .; V: TRBV2; J: TRBJ2-7
CDR3: CASSGLTGSGELFF; size: once; V: TRBV5-1; J: TRBJ2-2
CDR3: CASSPGSNYGYTF; size: .; V: TRBV4-1; J: TRBJ1-2
CDR3: CASIVSGRSDTQYF; size: .; V: TRBV7-9; J: TRBJ2-3
CDR3: CASSEGPRDTQYF; size: .; V: TRBV2; J: TRBJ2-3
CDR3: CASSVPQGNEQFF; size: .; V: TRBV7-9; J: TRBJ2-1
CDR3: CSARQNTEAFF; size: .; V: TRBV20-1; J: TRBJ1-1
CDR3: CASSLTGQLNEKLFF; size: .; V: TRBV5-1; J: TRBJ1-4
CDR3: CASSQRTSTDTQYF; size: once; V: TRBV27; J: TRBJ2-3
CDR3: CASSLGLAPSEQYF; size: .; V: TRBV27; J: TRBJ2-7
CDR3: CASSFSRDSPYNEQFF; size: once; V: TRBV27; J: TRBJ2-1
CDR3: CASSPRGAGQPQHF; size: .; V: TRBV25-1; J: TRBJ1-5
CDR3: CASSINSGNTIYF; size: .; V: TRBV19; J: TRBJ1-3
CDR3: CASSYSRFTGSYNEQFF; size: few; V: TRBV6-2/TRBV6-3; J: TRBJ2-1
CDR3: CASSKFVVSGANVLTF; size: .; V: TRBV5-1; J: TRBJ2-6
CDR3: CASSQLDRASGYTF; size: .; V: TRBV4-2; J: TRBJ1-2
CDR3: CASSYGQELSNQPQHF; size: .; V: TRBV6-2/TRBV6-3; J: TRBJ1-5
CDR3: CAWNRPSYNSPLHF; size: .; V: TRBV30; J: TRBJ1-6
CDR3: CASSTHPGVTGANVLTF; size: .; V: TRBV5-1; J: TRBJ2-6
CDR3: CASSSDRIQESQYF; size: .; V: TRBV27; J: TRBJ2-5
CDR3: CASSQDLAGNYGYTF; size: .; V: TRBV3-1/TRBV3-2; J: TRBJ1-2
CDR3: CAWTGRGNTIYF; size: .; V: TRBV30; J: TRBJ1-3
CDR3: CASSLSGVGGYTF; size: .; V: TRBV27; J: TRBJ1-2
CDR3: CASRTPGTAFSPLHF; size: .; V: TRBV27; J: TRBJ1-6
CDR3: CASSPRGRGVEKLFF; size: .; V: TRBV14; J: TRBJ1-4
CDR3: CASRGGSGVADTQYF; size: .; V: TRBV5-4; J: TRBJ2-3
CDR3: CASSLMSGLAVVHRELFF; size: .; V: TRBV27; J: TRBJ2-2
CDR3: CASSEKPGQGDYGYTF; size: .; V: TRBV6-4; J: TRBJ1-2
CDR3: CAISPRGRNADTEAFF; size: .; V: TRBV10-3; J: TRBJ1-1
CDR3: CSVIAGGLAGANVLTF; size: .; V: TRBV29-1; J: TRBJ2-6
CDR3: CASSLGLAGGYNEQFF; size: .; V: TRBV5-1; J: TRBJ2-1
CDR3: CAISESGGGVGGYTF; size: .; V: TRBV10-3; J: TRBJ1-2
CDR3: CASREGTGEHNEQFF; size: .; V: TRBV6-1; J: TRBJ2-1
CDR3: CASSFGQGRTAFF; size: .; V: TRBV12-3/TRBV12-4; J: TRBJ1-1
CDR3: CASSDLGGEAFF; size: .; V: TRBV6-1; J: TRBJ1-1
CDR3: CASSPRVNTEAFF; size: .; V: TRBV19; J: TRBJ1-1
CDR3: CASSLAGGYYGYTF; size: .; V: TRBV5-1; J: TRBJ1-2
CDR3: CSVRTGGNTIYF; size: .; V: TRBV29-1; J: TRBJ1-3
CDR3: CASSPYMTGVGEQYF; size: .; V: TRBV27; J: TRBJ2-7
CDR3: CATSRDPSGAYEQYF; size: .; V: TRBV15; J: TRBJ2-7